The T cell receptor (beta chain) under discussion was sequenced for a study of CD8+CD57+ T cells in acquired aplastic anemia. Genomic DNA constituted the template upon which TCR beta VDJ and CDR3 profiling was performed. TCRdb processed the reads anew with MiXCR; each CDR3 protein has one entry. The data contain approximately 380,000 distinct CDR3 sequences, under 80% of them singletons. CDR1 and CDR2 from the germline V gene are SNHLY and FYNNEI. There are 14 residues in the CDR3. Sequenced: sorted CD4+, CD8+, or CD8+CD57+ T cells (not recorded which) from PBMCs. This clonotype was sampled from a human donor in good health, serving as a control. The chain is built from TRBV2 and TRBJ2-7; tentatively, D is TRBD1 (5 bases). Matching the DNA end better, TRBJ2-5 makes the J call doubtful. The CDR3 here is CASSLGAGQETQYF. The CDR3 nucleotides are TGTGCCAGCAGTTTAGGGGCAGGCCAAGAGACCCAGTACTTC.